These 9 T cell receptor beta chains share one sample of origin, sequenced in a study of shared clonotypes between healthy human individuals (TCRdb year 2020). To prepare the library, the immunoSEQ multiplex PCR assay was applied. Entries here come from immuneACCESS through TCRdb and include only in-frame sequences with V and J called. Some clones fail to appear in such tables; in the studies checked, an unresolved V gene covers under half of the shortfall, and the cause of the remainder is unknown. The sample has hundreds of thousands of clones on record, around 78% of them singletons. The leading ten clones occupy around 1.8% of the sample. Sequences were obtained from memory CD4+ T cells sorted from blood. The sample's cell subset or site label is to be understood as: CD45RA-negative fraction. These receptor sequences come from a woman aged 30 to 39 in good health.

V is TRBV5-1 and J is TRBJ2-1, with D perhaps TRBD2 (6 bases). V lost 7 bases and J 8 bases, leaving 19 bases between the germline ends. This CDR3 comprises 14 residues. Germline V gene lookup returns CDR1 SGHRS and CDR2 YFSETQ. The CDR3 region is CASHNGGGADEQFF. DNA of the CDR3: TGCGCCAGCCACAACGGGGGAGGCGCCGATGAGCAGTTCTTC. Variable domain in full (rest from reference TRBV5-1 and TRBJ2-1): KAGVTQTPRYLIKTRGQQVTLSCSPISGHRSVSWYQQTPGQGLQFLFEYFSETQRNKGNFPGRFSGRQFSNSRSEMNVSTLELGDSALYLCASHNGGGADEQFFGPGTRLTVL.

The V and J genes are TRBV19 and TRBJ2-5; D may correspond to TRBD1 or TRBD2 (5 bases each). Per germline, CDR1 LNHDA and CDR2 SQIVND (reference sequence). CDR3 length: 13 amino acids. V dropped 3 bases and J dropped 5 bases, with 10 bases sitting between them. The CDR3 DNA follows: TGTGCCAGTAGTATCGGGGCCGGGGAGACCCAGTACTTC. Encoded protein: CASSIGAGETQYF.

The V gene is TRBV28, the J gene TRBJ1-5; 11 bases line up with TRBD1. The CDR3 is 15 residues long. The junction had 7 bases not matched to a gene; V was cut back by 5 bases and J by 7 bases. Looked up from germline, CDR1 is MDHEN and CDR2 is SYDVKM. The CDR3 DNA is TGTGCCAGCAGTCCCCGGGGACAGGGGGGACAGCCCCAGCATTTT. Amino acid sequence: CASSPRGQGGQPQHF.

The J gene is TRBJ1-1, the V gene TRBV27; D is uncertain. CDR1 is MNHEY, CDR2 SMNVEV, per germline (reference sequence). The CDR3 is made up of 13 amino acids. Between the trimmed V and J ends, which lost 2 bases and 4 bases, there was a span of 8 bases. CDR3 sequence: CASSLRPTTEAFF. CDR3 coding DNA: TGTGCCAGCAGTTTAAGACCAACCACTGAAGCTTTCTTT.

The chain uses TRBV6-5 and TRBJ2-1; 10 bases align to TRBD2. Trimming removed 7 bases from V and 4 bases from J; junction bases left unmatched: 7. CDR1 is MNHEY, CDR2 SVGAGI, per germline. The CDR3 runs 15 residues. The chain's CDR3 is CASMLAGGKYNEQFF. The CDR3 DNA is TGTGCCAGCATGTTAGCGGGAGGAAAATACAATGAGCAGTTCTTC.

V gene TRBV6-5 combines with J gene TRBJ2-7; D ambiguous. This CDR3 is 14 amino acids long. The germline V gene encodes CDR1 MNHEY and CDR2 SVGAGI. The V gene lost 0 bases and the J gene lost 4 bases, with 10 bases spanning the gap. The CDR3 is CASSYSEWSYEQYF. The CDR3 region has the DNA TGTGCCAGCAGTTACTCAGAGTGGTCGTACGAGCAGTACTTC.

The CDR3 nucleotides are TGTGCCAGCAGAACCGTGACAGGCACCTACGAGCAGTACTTC. Protein product: CASRTVTGTYEQYF. This rearrangement joins TRBV6-5 to TRBJ2-7; D may be TRBD1 (6 bases). CDR1 is MNHEY and CDR2 is SVGAGI in the germline V gene. This CDR3 region has 14 residues. The V gene lost 6 bases and the J gene lost 2 bases, with 14 bases spanning the gap.

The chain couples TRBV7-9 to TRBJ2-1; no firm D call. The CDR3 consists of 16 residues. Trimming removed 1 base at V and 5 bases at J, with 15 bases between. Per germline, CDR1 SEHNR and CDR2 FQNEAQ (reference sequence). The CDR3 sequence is CASSLEVRWRNNEQFF. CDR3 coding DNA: TGTGCCAGCAGCTTAGAAGTTAGGTGGCGGAACAATGAGCAGTTCTTC.

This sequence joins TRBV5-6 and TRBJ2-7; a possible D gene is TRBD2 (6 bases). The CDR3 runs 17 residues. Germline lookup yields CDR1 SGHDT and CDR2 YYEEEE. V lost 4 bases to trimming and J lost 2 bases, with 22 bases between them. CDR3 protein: CASSQTAGTYSPYEQYF. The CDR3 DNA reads TGTGCCAGCAGCCAAACGGCCGGGACTTATTCTCCCTACGAGCAGTACTTC.